This T cell receptor (beta chain) came from a study of cytomegalovirus exposure and HLA in healthy donors. Amplification used 60 Vbeta primers and 13 Jbeta primers. Profiled with immunoSEQ multiplex PCR; TCRdb holds only in-frame clones, not every one. This table has about 170,000 clones, roughly 73% appearing once. The CDR3 contains 15 residues. CDR1 is SGHTA and CDR2 is FQGNSA in the germline V gene. After removal of 3 bases from V and 3 bases from J, the junction contained 6 bases not matched to a gene. Details on this clone: Its antigen remains unidentified.

Study-level points and caveats: Most of the TCR beta V segments (in an earlier analysis) were productive either about 90% or about 30% of the time.

Sequencing was carried out using PBMCs. This chain joins TRBV7-2 and TRBJ2-5; 8 nucleotides agree with TRBD2. The sequence derives from a female donor in good health and CMV-seronegative. For the CDR3, the DNA is TGTGCCAGCAGCTTGGGAGCGGGAGTTGAAGAGACCCAGTACTTC. It yields the protein CASSLGAGVEETQYF.